This TCR beta chain was obtained from a study of blood T cell repertoires in COVID-19. Study details: Collection of acute and convalescent COVID-19 samples took place in the United States, Italy and Spain. The analysed material was cDNA or gDNA that came from T cells, B-cell-depleted T cells, or PBMCs.

Per the original methods: It was from reference gene primer amplification that nucleated cell counts were estimated. Profiling relied on immunoSEQ multiplex PCR, and the TCRdb table lists in-frame clones only, not all of them. That table supplies the V and J calls and clone size; D and trimming were determined from the DNA. The sample yields 87,000 or so clones, 70% to 90% seen once. The V end lost 4 bases, the J end lost 6 bases, and 11 bases lay between the germline ends. Germline CDR1 reads SGHTS; CDR2 reads YDEGEE. The CDR3 contains 13 residues. The TCR originated in a man aged 35 to 55 with acute or convalescent COVID-19. The sequencing input was peripheral blood. The chain couples TRBV5-8 to TRBJ1-3; D unresolved. The CDR3 is CASSPGYSNTIYF. Here the CDR3 DNA reads TGTGCCAGCAGCCCAGGTTACTCAAACACCATATATTTT.